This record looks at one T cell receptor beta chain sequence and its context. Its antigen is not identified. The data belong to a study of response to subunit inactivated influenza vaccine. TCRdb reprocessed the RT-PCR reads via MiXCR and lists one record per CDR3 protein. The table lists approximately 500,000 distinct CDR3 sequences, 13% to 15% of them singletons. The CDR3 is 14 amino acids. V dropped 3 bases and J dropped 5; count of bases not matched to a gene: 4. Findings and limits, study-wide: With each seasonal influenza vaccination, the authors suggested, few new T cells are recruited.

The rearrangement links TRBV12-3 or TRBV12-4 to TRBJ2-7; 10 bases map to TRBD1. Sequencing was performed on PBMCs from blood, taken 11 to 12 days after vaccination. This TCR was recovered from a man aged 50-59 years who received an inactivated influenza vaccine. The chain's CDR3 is CASSLGQGSHEQYF. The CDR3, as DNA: TGTGCCAGCAGTTTGGGACAGGGGAGCCACGAGCAGTACTTC.